This note documents a single TCR beta chain sequence. The sample holds one count of this clone. No antigen is known for it. No base qualities exist here, and no much larger clone lies one base off it. Genomic DNA was isolated from the sorted cells so that the TCRbeta CDR3 region could be sequenced. The immunoSEQ Assay was used for sequencing of TCRbeta CDR3 regions. TCRdb mirrors the immuneACCESS table, restricted to in-frame sequences. Some clones are absent from its copies; in checked studies, under half trace to an unresolved V gene, and the reason for the others is unknown. Across this sample there are about 34,000 clones, with 85% to 95% seen only once. The biggest ten clones account for around 4% of the sample. Relative to germline, V is 4 bases shorter and J is 4 bases shorter, with 19 bases between their ends. CDR1 and CDR2 are drawn from the germline V gene (reference sequence): LNHDA, SQIVND. The CDR3 covers 16 residues, taking in both the cysteine and the phenylalanine. Only CDR3 DNA remains: 48 bases, in frame from the first base.

This record comes from a study of OX40 agonist ivuxolimab in advanced cancers. Concerning the study at large: Ivuxolimab was an agonistic, fully human IgG2 monoclonal antibody directed against OX40 (CD134), a costimulatory receptor. Prior anti-PD-1, anti-PD-L1 or anti-CTLA-4 therapy was permitted, and checkpoint inhibitors had been received by 40% to 50% of dose-escalation patients. Among the roughly 54 dose-escalation patients, some 20 had hepatocellular carcinoma, 15 or so melanoma, 9 renal cell carcinoma and 9 head and neck cancer. Intravenous ivuxolimab was administered to patients every 2 weeks at six dose levels: 0.01, 0.1, 0.3, 1.5, 3 and 10 mg/kg. Peripheral TCRbeta sequencing aimed to test whether ivuxolimab altered TCR sequence diversity and caused clonal T-cell expansion. Three dose-escalation patients achieved partial responses, one with hepatocellular carcinoma and two with cutaneous melanoma. In the dose-escalation cohort, 82.7% of patients were male, and the mean age was roughly 60 years with a range of roughly 20 to 79. The paper covers the monotherapy dose-escalation part of the phase I ivuxolimab trial, which included N of about 50 patients. Broader findings and caveats from the paper: At doses of 0.1 to 3.0 mg/kg, clonal expansion of both CD4+ and CD8+ T cells in blood was seen between baseline and week 6. In partial responders in the 0.1-3.0 mg/kg groups, normalized peripheral clonal expansion was found to be among the lowest, especially among CD8+ T cells. Low levels of normalized T-cell clonal expansion were also seen in some patients who did not respond. The antigen specificity of the clonally expanded peripheral T cells was not determined. On average, CD8+ T cells showed more expanded clones than CD4+ T cells after ivuxolimab.

The trial excluded patients who had a history of autoimmune disease or who were on systemic immunosuppression. Peripheral blood for TCR sequencing was drawn from every dose cohort at baseline, at cycle 4 day 1 and at cycle 7 day 1. The samples were taken from a phase I, first-in-human, multicenter, open-label dose-escalation trial of ivuxolimab. Adults with locally advanced or metastatic melanoma, renal cell, hepatocellular, or head and neck squamous cell carcinoma were enrolled in the trial. CD4+ and CD8+ T cells were sorted separately from peripheral blood before TCR sequencing. The origin of this receptor is an adult with an advanced solid tumor such as melanoma, head and neck, liver or kidney cancer. This chain is built from TRBV19 and TRBJ2-5; perhaps TRBD2 is the D gene, with 5 bases matching. Sequenced material: CD4+ or CD8+ T cells sorted from blood, taken in a trial of the OX40 agonist ivuxolimab. For the CDR3, the sequence is CASSTYTGPEGETQYF. The bases are TGTGCCAGTAGTACATACACCGGCCCCGAGGGAGAGACCCAGTACTTC.